A selection of T cell receptor beta chains follows, all from one sample in a study of blood T cell repertoires in COVID-19. Sequencing was performed with immunoSEQ multiplex PCR; in TCRdb, only in-frame clones are kept and a portion is missing. The sample includes over 100,000 clones, just over 85% of them seen just once. Specimen: peripheral blood. Every receptor here comes from a man aged 40-50 years with acute or convalescent COVID-19. Each CDR3 is given with its conserved first and last residue. The D gene is left open where the match is weak. Expanded clones are given a class, and other clones once, few, many or no size at all.

NA	NA	TRBV19	TRBJ2-5	TGTGCCAGTAGTATTGGACAGCAAGAGACCCAGTACTTC	CASSIGQQETQYF
TRBD1	NA	TRBV3-1/TRBV3-2	TRBJ1-3	TGTGCCAGCAGCCAAGGACAGGGCCCTGGAAACACCATATATTTT	CASSQGQGPGNTIYF
TRBD1	NA	TRBV29-1	TRBJ2-1	TGCAGCGTTGAAACGCTAGGGACAGGGCATATTGGCCCCTACAATGAGCAGTTCTTC	CSVETLGTGHIGPYNEQFF
TRBD1	NA	TRBV4-2	TRBJ1-2	TGTGCCAGCAGCCAAGTTACACAGGGGAGGAGTGGCTACACCTTC	CASSQVTQGRSGYTF
TRBD2	NA	TRBV4-2	TRBJ2-5	TGTGCCAGCAGCAAAGGTGGTACTAGCGGGGTAGAAGAGACCCAGTACTTC	CASSKGGTSGVEETQYF
NA	NA	TRBV6-5	TRBJ2-2	TGTGCCAGCAGTTACTGGGGGCAGAACACCGGGGAGCTGTTTTTT	CASSYWGQNTGELFF
TRBD1	NA	TRBV6-5	TRBJ1-5	TGTGCCAGCAGAGAGGGACAGTTCAATCAGCCCCAGCATTTT	CASREGQFNQPQHF
NA	once	TRBV5-1	TRBJ1-1	TGCGCCAGCAGCTTTACCGCGGGAAACACTGAAGCTTTCTTT	CASSFTAGNTEAFF
NA	NA	TRBV25-1	TRBJ1-2	TGTGCCAGCAGTGAAAGGTGGGCGTCTGGCTACACCTTC	CASSERWASGYTF
NA	NA	TRBV30	TRBJ1-2	TGTGCCTGGAGGACAGTTGGCTACACCTTC	CAWRTVGYTF
TRBD1	NA	TRBV7-2	TRBJ1-2	TGTGCCAGCAGCTTAGGACAGGGCGGCTATGGCTACACCTTC	CASSLGQGGYGYTF